Listed here are 25 T cell receptor beta chains from one sample, sequenced in a study of spatial heterogeneity in lung cancer. General study points: In tumors, expanded intratumoral alpha and beta TCR counts tracked mutation counts.

Their cognate antigens are unknown. Time point here: sample taken at primary tumor resection. TCRdb itself ran the 5' RACE reads through MiXCR, one entry per CDR3 protein. The sample has around 10,000 distinct CDR3 sequences; around 6% are singletons. The source material was lung tumor tissue, sampled at surgery. These receptors all come from a female donor with early-stage non-small cell lung cancer.

The chain has TRBV28 and TRBJ2-7; maybe TRBD2 (6 bases). V lost 7 bases and J 4 bases, leaving 11 bases between the germline ends. CDR1 and CDR2 from the germline V gene are MDHEN and SYDVKM. The CDR3 spans 12 residues. Written as DNA, the CDR3 is TGTGCCAGCACCGATGGGGGGTACGAGCAGTACTTC. It is translated as CASTDGGYEQYF.

The CDR3 loop reads CASSLRHADEQFF. Written as DNA, the CDR3 is TGCGCCAGCAGCTTGAGGCACGCGGATGAGCAGTTCTTC. The chain recombines TRBV5-1 with TRBJ2-1; D gene unclear. V was pared by 1 base and J by 8 bases, with 10 bases between. Germline CDR1 reads SGHRS; CDR2 reads YFSETQ. This CDR3 is 13 amino acids long.

Ten or more counts support this clonotype. The chain is built from TRBV11-1 and TRBJ2-5; 7 nucleotides align to TRBD1. Trimming cost V 4 bases and J 2 bases; bases outside gene matches: 1. The CDR3 contains 13 residues. CDR1 SGHAT and CDR2 FQDESV come from the germline V gene (reference sequence). Here the CDR3 DNA reads TGTGCCAGCAGCTCGGGACAGCAAGAGACCCAGTACTTC. The encoded protein is CASSSGQQETQYF.

This clonotype was found many times. This rearrangement joins TRBV20-1 to TRBJ2-5, with a weak D call TRBD2 (6 bases). This CDR3 contains 17 residues. Germline assignment: CDR1 DFQATT and CDR2 SNEGSKA (reference sequence). The V gene lost 3 bases and the J gene lost 0 bases, with 20 bases spanning the gap. The CDR3 DNA sequence: TGCAGTGCTAGTTCCGGCCTAGCGATTCTGTACCAAGAGACCCAGTACTTC. Protein product: CSASSGLAILYQETQYF.

This clonotype showed up just a few times. The gene calls are TRBV27 and TRBJ2-2; 9 positions match TRBD2. V gave up 8 bases and J gave up 5 bases; unmatched junction bases: 12. CDR3 length equals 16 residues. Germline assignment: CDR1 MNHEY and CDR2 SMNVEV (reference sequence). The CDR3 sequence is CASRLRIAGDTGELFF. CDR3 sequence (DNA): TGTGCCAGCCGTCTGCGGATAGCGGGAGATACCGGGGAGCTGTTTTTT.

This clonotype is medium-sized (0.01 to 0.1%) by share. The chain employs TRBV12-3 or TRBV12-4 and TRBJ1-5, with D hard to call. Trimming shortened V by 5 bases and J by 0 bases, and 11 bases separated the two germline ends. CDR3 length equals 15 residues. The DNA for the CDR3 is TGTGCCAGCAGTCCCAGTTTAAGTAGCAATCAGCCCCAGCATTTT. Translation: CASSPSLSSNQPQHF.

This clonotype is medium-sized within its sample. V is TRBV25-1 and J is TRBJ2-5; D is uncertain. The length of the CDR3 is 14 residues. Trimming stripped 2 bases from V and 5 bases from J, with 12 bases between. Germline CDR1 MGHDK, CDR2 SYGVNS. CDR3 nucleotide sequence: TGTGCCAGCAGTGAAACTCGGGCCGGCGAGACCCAGTACTTC. Encoded protein: CASSETRAGETQYF.

This clonotype was counted at least ten times. This sequence joins TRBV24-1 and TRBJ2-5; TRBD2 aligns across 7 bases. Trimming at V came to 7 bases and at J to 0 bases, leaving 4 bases not matched to a gene. Germline assignment: CDR1 KGHDR and CDR2 SFDVKD. The CDR3 sequence is 14 residues long. CDR3 in DNA: TGTGCCACCAGCAGTCTAGCGGACCAAGAGACCCAGTACTTC. It is translated as CATSSLADQETQYF.

This chain links TRBV2 with TRBJ2-7; D may be TRBD2 (6 bases). This CDR3 region has 14 residues. Per germline, CDR1 SNHLY and CDR2 FYNNEI. The V gene lost 4 bases and the J gene lost 6 bases, with 16 bases spanning the gap. Here the CDR3 reads CASSAYGSLGEQYF. The CDR3 coding sequence is TGTGCCAGCAGTGCGTACGGGAGCTTGGGCGAGCAGTACTTC. The whole variable domain, remainder taken from reference TRBV2 and TRBJ2-7, is EPEVTQTPSHQVTQMGQEVILRCVPISNHLYFYWYRQILGQKVEFLVSFYNNEISEKSEIFDDQFSVERPDGSNFTLKIRSTKLEDSAMYFCASSAYGSLGEQYFGPGTRLTVT.

In its sample, this clonotype was seen many times. The chain couples TRBV12-3 or TRBV12-4 to TRBJ1-6, with D possibly TRBD1 on 5 matching bases. Trimming removed 5 bases at V and 10 bases at J, with 21 bases between. The CDR3 loop spans 16 amino acids. The CDR3 nucleotides read TGTGCCAGCAGTCCACCCCACGTTGGGGGACGATCACCCCTCCACTTT. It specifies CASSPPHVGGRSPLHF.

This clonotype is deemed medium-sized. The chain recombines TRBV29-1 with TRBJ1-2; D unresolved. With 4 bases removed from V and 0 bases from J, the gap between germline ends came to 12 bases. From germline, CDR1 is SQVTM and CDR2 ANQGSEA. The CDR3 totals 14 residues. This CDR3 reads CSVGAVPTNYGYTF. DNA of the CDR3: TGCAGCGTTGGGGCAGTACCGACTAACTATGGCTACACCTTC.

This clonotype counts as medium-sized (0.01 to 0.1%). This chain uses TRBV7-3 with TRBJ2-7; D is perhaps TRBD1 (6 bases). The CDR3 has 13 residues. CDR1 and CDR2 (germline): SGHTA, FQGTGA. Trimming removed 5 bases at V and 6 bases at J, with 14 bases between. For the CDR3, the DNA is TGTGCCAGCAGCATGACAGGTTCGGGCGAGCAGTACTTC. The encoded protein is CASSMTGSGEQYF.

This clonotype was seen repeatedly, ten times or more. The chain links TRBV9 to TRBJ2-5; 9 nucleotides align to TRBD2. CDR3 length: 14 residues. V lost 4 bases to trimming and J lost 5 bases; unmatched junction nucleotides: 6. The V gene's germline CDR1 is SGDLS and CDR2 YYNGEE. CDR3 bases: TGTGCCAGCAGCACGCGGGGGGGCCTGGAGACCCAGTACTTC. Its translation is CASSTRGGLETQYF. Together with reference TRBV9 and TRBJ2-5, the CDR3 gives the full variable domain: DSGVTQTPKHLITATGQRVTLRCSPRSGDLSVYWYQQSLDQGLQFLIQYYNGEERAKGNILERFSAQQFPDLHSELNLSSLELGDSALYFCASSTRGGLETQYFGPGTRLLVL.

This clonotype was seen a few times. The chain recombines TRBV6-1 with TRBJ1-6; D is unclear. The germline V and J ends were trimmed by 2 bases and 14 bases, with 13 bases remaining between them. This CDR3 region has 13 residues. Looked up from germline, CDR1 is MNHNS and CDR2 is SASEGT. The chain's CDR3 is CASSEIERQTLHF. The CDR3 bases are TGTGCCAGCAGTGAAATTGAGCGCCAGACCCTCCACTTT.

There are many counts of this clonotype. The chain uses TRBV20-1 and TRBJ2-7, with 7 bases aligning to TRBD2. The trim removed 4 bases at V and 0 bases at J, leaving 12 bases unmatched. There are 16 residues in the CDR3. The germline V gene has CDR1 DFQATT and CDR2 SNEGSKA (reference sequence). CDR3 in DNA: TGCAGTGCTACCAGTTCCCTAGCGGTGAGCTCCTACGAGCAGTACTTC. It encodes CSATSSLAVSSYEQYF.

In its sample, this clonotype was seen many times. This rearrangement joins TRBV7-3 to TRBJ2-7; TRBD1 aligns across 7 bases. This CDR3 has 13 residues. V shed 4 bases, J shed 6 bases, and the junction held 6 bases outside the gene matches. Germline V gives CDR1 SGHTA, CDR2 FQGTGA. The CDR3 sequence: CASSSPNRGEQYF. The CDR3 region has the DNA TGTGCCAGCAGCTCCCCAAACAGGGGCGAGCAGTACTTC.

This chain uses TRBV7-2 with TRBJ2-2; TRBD1 aligns across 12 bases. Looked up from germline, CDR1 is SGHTA and CDR2 is FQGNSA. The CDR3 totals 17 residues. The V and J ends lost 0 bases and 8 bases, in that order; junction bases with no gene match: 7. CDR3: CASSLAGTGGNGGELFF. In DNA form, the CDR3 reads TGTGCCAGCAGCTTAGCCGGGACAGGGGGCAACGGAGGGGAGCTGTTTTTT.

This clonotype was seen ten or more times. This chain uses TRBV7-2 with TRBJ1-1; D is uncertain. Germline-derived CDR1 and CDR2 are SGHTA and FQGNSA. The CDR3 is 12 residues long. Deletions cut 5 bases from V and 6 bases from J, with 10 bases between. This CDR3 is CASSPGWAEAFF. CDR3 DNA sequence: TGTGCCAGCAGCCCCGGTTGGGCTGAAGCTTTCTTT.

This clonotype was observed many times. The rearrangement links TRBV7-6 to TRBJ2-3; D perhaps matches TRBD1 (6 bases). V lost 3 bases and J lost 2, with 15 bases in between. This CDR3 comprises 16 residues. Per germline, CDR1 SGHVS and CDR2 FNYEAQ. CDR3 in DNA: TGTGCCAGCAGCTTGCTCCCGGGACACATCACAGATACGCAGTATTTT. It translates to CASSLLPGHITDTQYF.

This clonotype was found many times. CDR3 sequence reads: CASSATGVTGELFF. As DNA, the CDR3 is TGTGCCAGCAGCGCGACGGGGGTCACCGGGGAGCTGTTTTTT. J is TRBJ2-2 and V is TRBV7-2, with a weak D call TRBD2 (6 bases). The germline V gene has CDR1 SGHTA and CDR2 FQGNSA. Trimming took off 5 bases at V and 4 bases at J, with 11 bases between the two ends. The CDR3 loop spans 14 amino acids.

The table lists this clonotype with many counts. V usage is TRBV5-1 and J usage is TRBJ2-3; no reliable D call. The CDR3 has 16 residues. Germline V lookup: CDR1 SGHRS, CDR2 YFSETQ. Deletions cut 0 bases from V and 2 bases from J, with 13 bases between. CDR3 sequence reads: CASSLAGRSHTDTQYF. The CDR3 coding sequence is TGCGCCAGCAGCTTGGCCGGGCGGTCCCACACAGATACGCAGTATTTT.

Ten or more counts support this clonotype. The chain combines TRBV5-1 with TRBJ1-1, with no clear D. Germline V CDR1 and CDR2: SGHRS, YFSETQ. The CDR3 length is 16 residues. Between the trimmed V and J ends, which lost 1 base and 1 base, there was a span of 14 bases. CDR3 nucleotides: TGCGCCAGCAGCTTGTGGGCAGGTGGTTCGAACACTGAAGCTTTCTTT. This gives the protein CASSLWAGGSNTEAFF.

In this sample, this clonotype turned up many times. CDR3 nucleotide sequence: TGTGCCAGCAGCGCAAGGGGTACCGGGGAGCTGTTTTTT. Translation: CASSARGTGELFF. The chain has TRBV9 and TRBJ2-2, with D possibly TRBD1 on 5 matching bases. Trimming removed 3 bases from V and 5 bases from J, with 8 bases in between. Per germline, CDR1 SGDLS and CDR2 YYNGEE. The length of the CDR3 is 13 residues.

This clonotype came up many times. J is TRBJ1-6 and V is TRBV7-2; unclear D gene. Germline CDR1 and CDR2: SGHTA and FQGNSA. This CDR3 is built from 16 residues. V was pared by 2 bases and J by 6 bases, with 14 bases between. The CDR3 DNA reads TGTGCCAGCAGCTTACTCGGTATACAGCCTAATTCACCCCTCCACTTT. Its protein is CASSLLGIQPNSPLHF.

This clonotype showed up just a few times. The V call is TRBV4-1, the J call TRBJ1-3, with D possibly TRBD1 on 5 matching bases. Germline loops: CDR1 MGHRA, CDR2 YSYEKL. This CDR3 is 14 amino acids long. This chain's CDR3 is CATKDLYRGNTIYF. The CDR3 bases are TGCGCTACAAAAGACCTGTACAGGGGAAACACCATATATTTT.